Listed below are T cell receptor beta chains from one sample, sequenced in a study of beta chain features in type 1 diabetes. The data were produced by immunoSEQ multiplex PCR, yet TCRdb's version contains in-frame clones alone and is incomplete. The table lists some 270,000 clones, approximately 8% of them singletons. Sequencing used central memory CD4+ T cells from blood. The receptors derive from a woman between 18 and 30 years old in good health. Both conserved end residues are part of each CDR3. A D gene is named only where the DNA matches it firmly. Clone size is given for some rows only: seen once, a few or many times, or a class if the clone is expanded.

d_gene,v_gene,j_gene,abundance,CDR3nt,CDR3aa
-,TRBV18,TRBJ2-7,few,TGTGCCAGCTCACCAAACCCCGGAGAGGGCCCCTACGAGCAGTACTTC,CASSPNPGEGPYEQYF
-,TRBV4-1,TRBJ1-2,-,TGCGCCAGCAGCCAAGATACGGGGGCGCGCCTCTATGGCTACACCTTC,CASSQDTGARLYGYTF
TRBD1,TRBV5-1,TRBJ2-4,-,TGCGCCAGCAGCTGGGGACAGGGCGCATTAGCCAAAAACATTCAGTACTTC,CASSWGQGALAKNIQYF
TRBD1,TRBV14,TRBJ2-1,many,TGTGCCAGCAGCCAGGAGACAGGGCAGTCCTACAATGAGCAGTTCTTC,CASSQETGQSYNEQFF
-,TRBV9,TRBJ1-5,-,TGTGCCAGCAGCGTAGAACCGGGCAGCAATCAGCCCCAGCATTTT,CASSVEPGSNQPQHF
-,TRBV5-6,TRBJ1-5,-,TGTGCCAGCAGCTTTAGCAATCAGCCCCAGCATTTT,CASSFSNQPQHF
-,TRBV7-2,TRBJ1-3,few,TGTGCCAGCAGCTACCAAACCGCGGGGTCTGGAAACACCATATATTTT,CASSYQTAGSGNTIYF
TRBD1,TRBV5-4,TRBJ1-6,-,TGTGCCAGCAGCCGGCGCCGGGACAGAGAATCACCCCTCCACTTT,CASSRRRDRESPLHF
TRBD1,TRBV11-1,TRBJ2-7,few,TGTGCCAGCGGTAGATGGCGGGACAGGGACTACGAGCAGTACTTC,CASGRWRDRDYEQYF
-,TRBV4-1,TRBJ2-2,-,TGCGCCAGCAGCCACCCGGTGGCTGCTACGAAGGAGCTGTTTTTT,CASSHPVAATKELFF
TRBD2,TRBV6-5,TRBJ2-7,many,TGTGCCAGCAGTCCCAAGGGACTAGCGGGAGTTATTGTGTACTTC,CASSPKGLAGVIVYF
-,TRBV5-6,TRBJ1-2,-,TGTGCCAGCAGTGGCCTACAGGGCCGGTATGGCTACACCTTC,CASSGLQGRYGYTF
-,TRBV2,TRBJ2-1,few,TGTGCCAGCAGTCAAGGGGCAGTGTCCTACAATGAGCAGTTCTTC,CASSQGAVSYNEQFF
-,TRBV9,TRBJ2-3,-,TGTGCCAGCAGCGCTTGGGCGGAAAACACAGATACGCAGTATTTT,CASSAWAENTDTQYF
-,TRBV4-3,TRBJ1-6,-,TGCGCCAGCAGTCCAGCCGTTAGTCAGGGAAATAATTCACCCCTCCACTTT,CASSPAVSQGNNSPLHF
TRBD1,TRBV5-1,TRBJ1-1,few,TGCGCCAGCAGCGTGCAAGGGGGCGAAACTGAAGCTTTCTTT,CASSVQGGETEAFF
TRBD2,TRBV5-1,TRBJ2-3,-,TGCGCCAGCAGCTTGGCCAGGCTAGCGGACACAGATACGCAGTATTTT,CASSLARLADTDTQYF
TRBD1,TRBV29-1,TRBJ1-2,-,TGCAGCGCTCTGACAGGGCGCGGCTACACCTTC,CSALTGRGYTF
-,TRBV28,TRBJ1-5,-,TGTGCCAGCAGAACCGCAGGAGGGGTGAGCAATCAGCCCCAGCATTTT,CASRTAGGVSNQPQHF
-,TRBV5-1,TRBJ1-3,few,TGCGCCAGCAGCTTGGCCCCCGGAGGGGGTACTGGAAACACCATATATTTT,CASSLAPGGGTGNTIYF
TRBD1,TRBV29-1,TRBJ2-3,-,TGCAGCGTTATGCAGGGGGTCCAAGCCACAGATACGCAGTATTTT,CSVMQGVQATDTQYF
-,TRBV6-1,TRBJ2-7,-,TGTGCCAGCAGTGAATCCCTCAGGGACGAGCAGTACTTC,CASSESLRDEQYF
-,TRBV2,TRBJ2-4,-,TGTGCCAGCAGGCCGGCCCCGCTTAAAAACATTCAGTACTTC,CASRPAPLKNIQYF
-,TRBV28,TRBJ2-3,-,TGTGCCAGCAGCTCTATACGGGGGGCGGGAGATACGCAGTATTTT,CASSSIRGAGDTQYF
-,TRBV7-3,TRBJ1-2,-,TGTGCCAGCAGCACGGGACAAGGAGGCTATGGCTACACCTTC,CASSTGQGGYGYTF
-,TRBV19,TRBJ1-4,few,TGTGCCAGTAGTGTCGTGACGGCAACTAATGAAAAACTGTTTTTT,CASSVVTATNEKLFF
-,TRBV6-5,TRBJ1-5,-,TGTGCCACCAAAGGCGGGGGGACGCGTCAGCCCCAGCATTTT,CATKGGGTRQPQHF
-,TRBV9,TRBJ2-1,few,TGTGCCAGCAGCGGGGAGTCGGCCCCCAGAATTACAAATGAGCAGTTCTTC,CASSGESAPRITNEQFF
TRBD2,TRBV27,TRBJ2-7,few,TGTGCCAGCAGTTTAGTGGCGGGAGGTTACGAGCAGTACTTC,CASSLVAGGYEQYF
-,TRBV20-1,TRBJ2-1,few,TGCAGTGCTTACGGGGCGAATGAGCAGTTCTTC,CSAYGANEQFF
-,TRBV4-1,TRBJ1-5,-,TGCGCCAGCAGCCAAGAAGGACGGCAGCCCCAGCATTTT,CASSQEGRQPQHF
TRBD1,TRBV7-9,TRBJ2-2,many,TGTGCCAGCAGCTCCGGGGACAGGGGCATCGGGGAGCTGTTTTTT,CASSSGDRGIGELFF
TRBD2,TRBV4-1,TRBJ2-6,few,TGCGCCAGCAGCCAAGCGGGGGGACGCTCTGGGGCCAACGTCCTGACTTTC,CASSQAGGRSGANVLTF
-,TRBV7-9,TRBJ2-5,few,TGTGCCAGCAGCTTAGCCGGGAGCCGAAAAGAGACCCAGTACTTC,CASSLAGSRKETQYF
-,TRBV9,TRBJ1-2,-,TGTGCCAGCAGCGCCTCCAGTGTTGGCTACACCTTC,CASSASSVGYTF
-,TRBV7-2,TRBJ1-1,few,TGTGCCAGCAGCTTTAGTCGCGGTCCCCGGGGAGAGACTGAAGCTTTCTTT,CASSFSRGPRGETEAFF
-,TRBV18,TRBJ2-5,many,TGTGCCAGCTCACCACCGGCGGGACCAGGGACCCAGTACTTC,CASSPPAGPGTQYF
-,TRBV5-6,TRBJ2-1,few,TGTGCCAGCCTTAGGGAACCGGGTGAGCAGTTCTTC,CASLREPGEQFF
-,TRBV7-9,TRBJ1-4,-,TGTGCCAGCAGTCAAATGGAGTCCGATCTAGGGAAACTGTTTTTT,CASSQMESDLGKLFF
-,TRBV6-1,TRBJ1-6,-,TGTGCCAGCACGTCGAGGGGGGGCAGTAATTCACCCCTCCACTTT,CASTSRGGSNSPLHF
-,TRBV2,TRBJ2-5,few,TGTGCCAGCAGTCGGACCCGCCAAGAGACCCAGTACTTC,CASSRTRQETQYF
TRBD1,TRBV7-9,TRBJ2-2,few,TGTGCCAGCAGCCTATGGACAGGCCACACCGGGGAGCTGTTTTTT,CASSLWTGHTGELFF
-,TRBV7-9,TRBJ1-2,many,TGTGCCAGCAGCTCGACGGGAGGCTACACCTTC,CASSSTGGYTF
-,TRBV25-1,TRBJ1-6,few,TGTGCCAGCAAGGATCCTGGGGGTTATAATTCACCCCTCCACTTT,CASKDPGGYNSPLHF
-,TRBV7-3,TRBJ2-1,few,TGTGCCAGCAGCCGGACCCCTTTAGACGATGAGCAGTTCTTC,CASSRTPLDDEQFF
-,TRBV11-2,TRBJ1-1,few,TGTGCCAGCAGCCACATTCGGAACACTGAAGCTTTCTTT,CASSHIRNTEAFF